This T cell receptor beta chain was sequenced in a study of PD-L1 blockade in urothelial cancer. On this clone: Its antigen is undetermined.

Added to each PCR by spiking were synthetic TCR analog templates. The repertoire was sequenced with immunoSEQ multiplex PCR; TCRdb's copy has only in-frame clones and lacks some. The profile shows 70,000 to 75,000 clones, less than 90% of them singletons. Each patient presented with locally advanced or metastatic urothelial carcinoma. Germline V gene data show CDR1 as MDHEN and CDR2 as SYDVKM. The CDR3 length is 15 residues. The V end lost 5 bases, the J end lost 2 bases, and 15 bases lay between the germline ends. General observations from the study: At 3 weeks on treatment, tumor-associated clones expanded more with durable benefit. Pretreatment peripheral blood TCR clonality that fell below the median predicted better survival among the patients studied.

This TCR derives from a man aged 55 to 70 with urothelial cancer. The chain links TRBV28 to TRBJ1-2, with D possibly matching TRBD1 (6 bases). The sample in question was PBMCs, obtained around atezolizumab (anti-PD-L1) treatment. CDR3 residues: CASSARTQGNYGYTF. In nucleotides, the CDR3 is TGTGCCAGCAGTGCCCGCACCCAGGGGAACTATGGCTACACCTTC.